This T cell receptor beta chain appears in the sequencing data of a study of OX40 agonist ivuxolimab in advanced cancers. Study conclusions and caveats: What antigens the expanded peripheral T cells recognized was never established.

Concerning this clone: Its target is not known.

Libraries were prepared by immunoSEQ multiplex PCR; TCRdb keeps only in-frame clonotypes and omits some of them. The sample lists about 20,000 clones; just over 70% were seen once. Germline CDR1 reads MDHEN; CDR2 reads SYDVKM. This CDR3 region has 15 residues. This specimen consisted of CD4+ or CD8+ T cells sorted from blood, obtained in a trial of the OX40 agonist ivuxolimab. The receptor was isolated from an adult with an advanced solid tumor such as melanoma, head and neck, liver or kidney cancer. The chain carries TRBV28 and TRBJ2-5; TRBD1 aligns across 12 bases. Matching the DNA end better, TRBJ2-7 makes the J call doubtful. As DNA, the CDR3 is TGTGCCAGCAGGGGGGGACAGGGGGCTTTCTACGAGCAGTACTTC. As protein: CASRGGQGAFYEQYF.